The rows below give T cell receptor beta chains drawn from one sample of a study of sequential checkpoint blockade in melanoma. Sequenced by immunoSEQ multiplex PCR; TCRdb stores in-frame clones only, minus some. The sample records fewer than 4,500 clones, about a sixth being singletons. The specimen was tumor tissue (inferred from file names), collected from a patient given nivolumab and ipilimumab in sequence. All receptors come from a human donor with melanoma. CDR3s include the opening cysteine and the closing phenylalanine or tryptophan. D genes are given only for firm matches. Rows give clone size only sometimes, using once, few, many, or a class for an expanded clone.

.	TRBV6-8	few	TRBJ2-1	TGTGCCAGCAGTTACGGGTCTAGCTACAATGAGCAGTTCTTC	CASSYGSSYNEQFF
.	TRBV4-1	few	TRBJ2-7	TGCGCCAGCAGCCAAGAGAGAGGCCACGAGCAGTACTTC	CASSQERGHEQYF
.	TRBV11-3	many	TRBJ1-2	TGTGCCAGCAGCTTAGTCCAGGGAGTGAGTAACTATGGCTACACCTTC	CASSLVQGVSNYGYTF
.	TRBV6-8	many	TRBJ1-5	TGTGCCAGCAAGAGGGCAGGGGTCGGAAGCAATCAGCCCCAGCATTTT	CASKRAGVGSNQPQHF
TRBD2	TRBV11-3	medium-sized	TRBJ2-1	TGTGCCAGCAGCCCGTCGGTATGGGGACTAGCGGGGGGCACCTTGTTCTTC	CASSPSVWGLAGGTLFF
.	TRBV9	few	TRBJ2-7	TGTGCCAGCAGTGAAAGGGAGACCTCCTACGAGCAGTACTTC	CASSERETSYEQYF
.	TRBV11-3	many	TRBJ1-1	TGTGCCAGCAGCTTAGAATGGCGGGACACTGAAGCTTTCTTT	CASSLEWRDTEAFF
.	TRBV6-8	.	TRBJ2-7	TGTGCCAGCAGCCCGACTGTTCATGAGCAGTACTTC	CASSPTVHEQYF
.	TRBV6-8	medium-sized	TRBJ1-5	TGTGCCAGCAGTGTTTGGGGGCTCAATCAGCCCCAGCATTTT	CASSVWGLNQPQHF
.	TRBV11-3	medium-sized	TRBJ1-1	TGTGCCAGCAGCTTCGTTTTGACGAACACTGAAGCTTTCTTT	CASSFVLTNTEAFF
TRBD1	TRBV19	.	TRBJ2-2	TGTGCCAGTACCACACCCAGGGGGATTGGCGGGGAGCTGTTTTTT	CASTTPRGIGGELFF
TRBD1	TRBV5-1	.	TRBJ2-3	TGCGCCAGCAGCTACTCCGGGACAGGGTTGACAGATACGCAGTATTTT	CASSYSGTGLTDTQYF
.	TRBV2	.	TRBJ1-1	TGTGCCAGCAGGGGGAAAGAGGGTTGGGCCACTGAAGCTTTCTTT	CASRGKEGWATEAFF
.	TRBV28	.	TRBJ1-1	TGTGCCAGCAGTTTTGTCCCAGACACTGAAGCTTTCTTT	CASSFVPDTEAFF
TRBD1	TRBV6-8	medium-sized	TRBJ2-5	TGTGCCAGCAGCCCCGGGACAGGGGAAGAGACCCAGTACTTC	CASSPGTGEETQYF
TRBD1	TRBV28	.	TRBJ2-3	TGTGCCAGCAGTTTCTTGACAGGGGCTACTCTCACAGATACGCAGTATTTT	CASSFLTGATLTDTQYF
TRBD1	TRBV11-3	.	TRBJ1-2	TGTGCCAGCAGCTTACGCCCTGTCGCATTCGACAGGGGGATCTATGGCTACACCTTC	CASSLRPVAFDRGIYGYTF
TRBD2	TRBV12-5	few	TRBJ2-3	TGTGCCAGCTGGGGGAGGGTTGGATTCGCAGATACGCAGTATTTT	CASWGRVGFADTQYF
TRBD1	TRBV10-3	.	TRBJ1-5	TGTGCCATCAGTGAGTGGGCTGGGACAGGTCATCAGCCCCAGCATTTT	CAISEWAGTGHQPQHF
TRBD1	TRBV12-5	few	TRBJ2-7	TGTGCTAGTGCCTGGGGACAGGGGGGATTTGACGAGCAGTACTTC	CASAWGQGGFDEQYF
.	TRBV23-1	.	TRBJ2-1	TGCGCCAGCAGTCAATCGATTGGGACCACCTACAATGAGCAGTTCTTC	CASSQSIGTTYNEQFF
.	TRBV11-3	many	TRBJ2-1	TGTGCCAGCAGTTCTTGGGAGATCGGCGGGTTGGGGAATGAGCAGTTCTTC	CASSSWEIGGLGNEQFF
TRBD1	TRBV19	.	TRBJ2-7	TGTGCCAGTACCGGACAGGGAAGAGGCGAGCAGTACTTC	CASTGQGRGEQYF
.	TRBV29-1	.	TRBJ1-1	TGCAGCGTTGGAGGGGGAATGAACACTGAAGCTTTCTTT	CSVGGGMNTEAFF
.	TRBV29-1	.	TRBJ2-1	TGCAGCGTTGAAGAGGGGGCGGGATATGAGCAGTTCTTC	CSVEEGAGYEQFF
.	TRBV19	few	TRBJ2-2	TGTGCCAGTAGTAGACCAAACACCGGGGAGCTGTTTTTT	CASSRPNTGELFF
.	TRBV11-3	medium-sized	TRBJ1-1	TGTGCCAGCAGCTGGGTCGGACAGCGAATGAACACTGAAGCTTTCTTT	CASSWVGQRMNTEAFF
.	TRBV5-1	.	TRBJ1-4	TGCGCCAGCAGCAACGGGGGCAACACAGGCCATGAAAAACTGTTTTTT	CASSNGGNTGHEKLFF
.	TRBV11-3	many	TRBJ1-6	TGTGCCAGCAGCCTAGGGCAGGGTAATTCACCCCTCCACTTT	CASSLGQGNSPLHF
.	TRBV30	.	TRBJ2-7	TGTGCCTGGAGGAGCAGGCTCTCCTACGAGCAGTACTTC	CAWRSRLSYEQYF
.	TRBV9	medium-sized	TRBJ2-3	TGTGCCAGCAGCGTAGATCCAACCCCCACAGATACGCAGTATTTT	CASSVDPTPTDTQYF
.	TRBV9	medium-sized	TRBJ2-2	TGTGCCAGCAGCGCTCGGGACAGCGGGCCCACCGGGGAGCTGTTTTTT	CASSARDSGPTGELFF
.	TRBV6-8	.	TRBJ1-1	TGTGCCAGCAGGGTCAGGGCTTACACTGAAGCTTTCTTT	CASRVRAYTEAFF